Presented here are 2 T cell receptor beta chains from one specimen sequenced in a study of blood T cell repertoires in COVID-19. Profiled with immunoSEQ multiplex PCR; TCRdb holds only in-frame clones, not every one. The sample consists of approximately 240,000 clones, roughly 80% of them appearing once. The sample consisted of PBMCs or T cells enriched from blood (not recorded which). All receptors come from a woman between 35 and 50 years old with acute COVID-19.

The V gene is TRBV27, the J gene TRBJ1-1; no reliable D call. Germline loops: CDR1 MNHEY, CDR2 SMNVEV (reference sequence). V lost 2 bases, J lost 5 bases, and 9 bases lay in between. The CDR3 loop spans 13 amino acids. CDR3 DNA sequence: TGTGCCAGCAGTTTAGGCCCGGAGACTGAAGCTTTCTTT. Translated: CASSLGPETEAFF.

The J gene is TRBJ2-1, the V gene TRBV27, with 9 bases lining up with TRBD2. The CDR3 loop spans 14 amino acids. Unmatched junction bases numbered 3, after V lost 5 bases and J lost 4 bases. Germline CDR1 reads MNHEY; CDR2 reads SMNVEV (reference sequence). CDR3 sequence: CASSLAGKYNEQFF. For the CDR3, the DNA is TGTGCCAGCAGTCTAGCGGGAAAGTACAATGAGCAGTTCTTC.